A selection of T cell receptor beta chains follows, all from one sample in a study of identical twins. One entry per CDR3 protein, called by TCRdb with MiXCR from the 5' RACE reads. The table lists 1.5 million or so distinct CDR3 sequences, under 35% of them singletons. Sequenced: cord blood. Receptor source: a newborn girl in good health. Each CDR3 is given with its conserved first and last residue. A D gene is named only where the DNA matches it firmly. For some rows the clone size is stated as once, few or many, or as a class when expanded; others skip it.

NA,TRBV10-3,TRBJ1-1,15,NA,CAISTSGGRDSKAFF,TGTGCCATCAGCACAAGCGGGGGGCGCGATTCTAAAGCTTTCTTT
TRBD2,TRBV3-1,TRBJ2-1,19,NA,CASSQPGLAGSGRYNEQFF,TGTGCCAGCAGCCAACCGGGACTAGCGGGATCAGGGAGGTACAATGAGCAGTTCTTC
TRBD1,TRBV7-2,TRBJ2-6,20,few,CASSLVWGDRGLSGANVLTF,TGTGCCAGCAGCTTAGTGTGGGGGGACAGGGGCCTCTCTGGGGCCAACGTCCTGACTTTC
NA,TRBV4-1,TRBJ1-5,15,few,CASSQWSGDNQPQHF,TGCGCCAGCAGCCAATGGTCAGGCGACAATCAGCCCCAGCATTTT
TRBD2,TRBV7-9,TRBJ2-7,15,NA,CASSVPGTSGYEQYF,TGTGCCAGCAGCGTTCCCGGGACTAGCGGCTACGAGCAGTACTTC
TRBD1,TRBV4-2,TRBJ1-5,15,NA,CASSQTGTDNQPQHF,TGTGCCAGCAGCCAGACCGGGACAGACAATCAGCCCCAGCATTTT
NA,TRBV6-2/TRBV6-3,TRBJ2-1,16,NA,CASTRVGMTVYNEQFF,TGTGCCAGCACCCGAGTGGGGATGACGGTGTACAATGAGCAGTTCTTC
TRBD2,TRBV20-1,TRBJ2-3,16,NA,CSARATSGGTPDTQYF,TGCAGTGCTAGGGCTACTAGCGGGGGTACCCCAGATACGCAGTATTTT
NA,TRBV7-2,TRBJ1-1,14,NA,CASSPARHSTEAFF,TGTGCCAGCAGCCCCGCACGACACTCCACTGAAGCTTTCTTT
TRBD2,TRBV12-3/TRBV12-4,TRBJ2-1,17,few,CASSKPGLAGSYNEQFF,TGTGCCAGCAGTAAACCGGGACTAGCGGGATCCTACAATGAGCAGTTCTTC
TRBD1,TRBV6-6,TRBJ1-2,16,few,CASSYRTGGANYGYTF,TGTGCCAGCAGTTACCGGACAGGGGGCGCGAACTATGGCTACACCTTC
NA,TRBV4-2,TRBJ2-5,14,few,CASSPGRPKETQYF,TGTGCCAGCAGCCCGGGACGCCCTAAAGAGACCCAGTACTTC
TRBD1,TRBV18,TRBJ2-7,15,NA,CASSPEDRAPYEQYF,TGTGCCAGCTCACCAGAGGACAGGGCCCCCTACGAGCAGTACTTC
NA,TRBV20-1,TRBJ2-7,12,NA,CSARDARVEQYF,TGCAGTGCTAGAGATGCCAGGGTCGAGCAGTACTTC
NA,TRBV13,TRBJ2-1,16,NA,CASSPQGSFTYNEQFF,TGTGCCAGCAGCCCCCAAGGCAGCTTTACCTACAATGAGCAGTTCTTC
NA,TRBV5-1,TRBJ2-1,13,few,CASSDGPPNEQFF,TGCGCCAGCAGCGACGGGCCGCCCAATGAGCAGTTCTTC
TRBD1,TRBV14,TRBJ2-7,14,NA,CASSQLQTGYEQYF,TGTGCCAGCAGCCAGCTCCAGACAGGGTATGAGCAGTACTTC
NA,TRBV7-9,TRBJ2-7,13,NA,CASSQGIYYEQYF,TGTGCCAGCAGCCAGGGGATTTACTACGAGCAGTACTTC